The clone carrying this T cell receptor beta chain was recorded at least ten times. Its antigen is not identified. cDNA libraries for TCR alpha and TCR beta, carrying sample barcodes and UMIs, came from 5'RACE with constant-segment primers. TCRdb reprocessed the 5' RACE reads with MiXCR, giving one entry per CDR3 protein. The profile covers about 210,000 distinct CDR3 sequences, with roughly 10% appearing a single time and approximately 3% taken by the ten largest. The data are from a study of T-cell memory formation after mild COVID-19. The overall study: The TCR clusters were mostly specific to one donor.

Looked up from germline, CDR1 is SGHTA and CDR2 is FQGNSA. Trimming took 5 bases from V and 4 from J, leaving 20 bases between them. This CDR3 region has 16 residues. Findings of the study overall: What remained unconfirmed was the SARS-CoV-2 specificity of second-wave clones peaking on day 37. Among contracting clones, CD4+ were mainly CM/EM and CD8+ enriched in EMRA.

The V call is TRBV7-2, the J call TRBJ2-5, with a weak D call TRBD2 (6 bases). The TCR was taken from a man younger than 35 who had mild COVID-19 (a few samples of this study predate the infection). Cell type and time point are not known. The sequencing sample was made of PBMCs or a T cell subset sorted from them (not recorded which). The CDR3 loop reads CASSTSPGVGVETQYF. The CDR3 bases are TGTGCCAGCAGCACCTCCCCGGGGGTTGGTGTAGAGACCCAGTACTTC.